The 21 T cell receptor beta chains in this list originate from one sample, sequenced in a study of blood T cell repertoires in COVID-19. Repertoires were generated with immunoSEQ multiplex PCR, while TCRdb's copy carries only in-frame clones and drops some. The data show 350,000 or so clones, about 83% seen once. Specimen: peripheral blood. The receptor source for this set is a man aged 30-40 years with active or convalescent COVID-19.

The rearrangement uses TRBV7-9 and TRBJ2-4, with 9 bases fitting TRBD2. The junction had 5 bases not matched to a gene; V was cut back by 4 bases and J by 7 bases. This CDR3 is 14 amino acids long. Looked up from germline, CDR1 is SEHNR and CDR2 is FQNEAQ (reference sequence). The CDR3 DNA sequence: TGTGCCAGCAGCTCAGGTCTAGCGGGGAACATTCAGTACTTC. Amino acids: CASSSGLAGNIQYF.

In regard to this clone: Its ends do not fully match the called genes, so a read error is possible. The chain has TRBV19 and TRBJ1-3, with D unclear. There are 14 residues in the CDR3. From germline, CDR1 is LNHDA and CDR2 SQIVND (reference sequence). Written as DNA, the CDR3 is TGTGCCAGTAGTATTTCGGGGAGTATGGTGGAGCGCACCTTC. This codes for CASSISGSMVERTF.

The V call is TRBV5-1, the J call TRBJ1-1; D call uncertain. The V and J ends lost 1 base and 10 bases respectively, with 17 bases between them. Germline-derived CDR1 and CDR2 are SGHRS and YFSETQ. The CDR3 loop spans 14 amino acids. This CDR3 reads CASSLPEADFRAFF. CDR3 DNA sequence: TGCGCCAGCAGCTTGCCTGAGGCGGACTTCCGAGCTTTCTTT.

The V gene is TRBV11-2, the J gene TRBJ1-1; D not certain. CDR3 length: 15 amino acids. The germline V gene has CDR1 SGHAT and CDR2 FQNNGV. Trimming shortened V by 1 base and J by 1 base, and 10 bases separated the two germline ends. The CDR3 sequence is CASSLAPSWNTEAFF. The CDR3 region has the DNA TGTGCCAGCAGCTTAGCCCCGTCGTGGAACACTGAAGCTTTCTTT.

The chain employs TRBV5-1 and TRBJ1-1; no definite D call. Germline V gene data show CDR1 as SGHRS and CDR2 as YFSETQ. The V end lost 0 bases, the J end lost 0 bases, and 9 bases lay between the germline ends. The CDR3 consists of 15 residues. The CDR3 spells CASSLGVQLNTEAFF. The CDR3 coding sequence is TGCGCCAGCAGCTTGGGAGTGCAATTGAACACTGAAGCTTTCTTT.

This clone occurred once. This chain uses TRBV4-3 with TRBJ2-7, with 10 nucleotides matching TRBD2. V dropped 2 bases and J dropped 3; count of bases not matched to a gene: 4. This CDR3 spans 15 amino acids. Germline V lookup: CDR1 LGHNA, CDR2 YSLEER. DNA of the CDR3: TGCGCCAGCAGCCAATGGTCTAGCGGGAGCTACGAGCAGTACTTC. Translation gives CASSQWSSGSYEQYF.

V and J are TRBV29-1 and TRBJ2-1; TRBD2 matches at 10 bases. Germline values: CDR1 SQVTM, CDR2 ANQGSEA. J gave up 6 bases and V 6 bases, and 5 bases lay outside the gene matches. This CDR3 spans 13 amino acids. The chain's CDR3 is CSVVAGGGNEQFF. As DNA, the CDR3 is TGCAGCGTCGTAGCGGGAGGTGGCAATGAGCAGTTCTTC.

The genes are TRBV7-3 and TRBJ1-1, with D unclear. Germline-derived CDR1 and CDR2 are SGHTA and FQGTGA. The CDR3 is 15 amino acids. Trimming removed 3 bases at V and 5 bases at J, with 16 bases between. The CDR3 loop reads CASSLVPRGMTEAFF. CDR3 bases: TGTGCCAGCAGCTTGGTACCCCGCGGTATGACTGAAGCTTTCTTT.

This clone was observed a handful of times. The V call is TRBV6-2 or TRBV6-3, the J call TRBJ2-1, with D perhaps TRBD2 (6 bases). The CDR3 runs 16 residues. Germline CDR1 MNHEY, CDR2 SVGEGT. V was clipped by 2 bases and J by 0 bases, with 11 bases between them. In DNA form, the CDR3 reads TGTGCCAGCAGTTACGGGATCGGGAGCTCCTACAATGAGCAGTTCTTC. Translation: CASSYGIGSSYNEQFF.

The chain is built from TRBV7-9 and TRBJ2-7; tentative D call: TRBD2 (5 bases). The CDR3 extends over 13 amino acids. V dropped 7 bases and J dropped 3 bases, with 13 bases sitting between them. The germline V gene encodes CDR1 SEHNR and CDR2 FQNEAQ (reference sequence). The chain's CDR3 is CASTNGLHYEQYF. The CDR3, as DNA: TGTGCCAGCACCAACGGACTTCACTACGAGCAGTACTTC.

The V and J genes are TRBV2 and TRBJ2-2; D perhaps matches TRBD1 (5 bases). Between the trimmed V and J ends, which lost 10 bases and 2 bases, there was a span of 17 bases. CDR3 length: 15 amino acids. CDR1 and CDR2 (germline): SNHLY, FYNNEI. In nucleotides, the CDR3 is TGTGCCATCCCACAGGCGATTCGAAACACCGGGGAGCTGTTTTTT. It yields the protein CAIPQAIRNTGELFF. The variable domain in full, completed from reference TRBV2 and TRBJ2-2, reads EPEVTQTPSHQVTQMGQEVILRCVPISNHLYFYWYRQILGQKVEFLVSFYNNEISEKSEIFDDQFSVERPDGSNFTLKIRSTKLEDSAMYFCAIPQAIRNTGELFFGEGSRLTVL.

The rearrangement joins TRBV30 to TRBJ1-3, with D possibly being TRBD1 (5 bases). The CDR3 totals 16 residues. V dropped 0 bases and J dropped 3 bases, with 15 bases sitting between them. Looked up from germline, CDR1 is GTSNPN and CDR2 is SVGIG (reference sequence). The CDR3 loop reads CAWSVPGGLFGNTIYF. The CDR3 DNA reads TGTGCCTGGAGTGTACCGGGGGGACTTTTTGGAAACACCATATATTTT.

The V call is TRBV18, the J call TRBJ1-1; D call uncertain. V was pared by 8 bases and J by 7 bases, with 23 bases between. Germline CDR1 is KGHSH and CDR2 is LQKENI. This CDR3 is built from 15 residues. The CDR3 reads CASAGRLLSGNEAFF. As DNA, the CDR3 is TGTGCCAGCGCAGGCCGGCTTTTATCCGGGAATGAAGCTTTCTTT.

CDR3 DNA: TGCGCCAGCAGCTTGGAGCGTACTAGCACAGATACGCAGTATTTT. This translates into CASSLERTSTDTQYF. The chain combines TRBV5-1 with TRBJ2-3, with D unresolved. The ends were cut back, 0 bases at V and 0 bases at J, with 8 bases in the middle. CDR3 length: 15 amino acids. Germline CDR1 and CDR2: SGHRS and YFSETQ.

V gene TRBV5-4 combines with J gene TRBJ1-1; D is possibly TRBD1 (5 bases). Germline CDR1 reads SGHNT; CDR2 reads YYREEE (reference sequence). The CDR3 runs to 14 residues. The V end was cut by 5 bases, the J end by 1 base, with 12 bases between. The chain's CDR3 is CASRGGRGNTEAFF. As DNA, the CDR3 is TGTGCCAGCAGGGGAGGGAGGGGGAACACTGAAGCTTTCTTT.

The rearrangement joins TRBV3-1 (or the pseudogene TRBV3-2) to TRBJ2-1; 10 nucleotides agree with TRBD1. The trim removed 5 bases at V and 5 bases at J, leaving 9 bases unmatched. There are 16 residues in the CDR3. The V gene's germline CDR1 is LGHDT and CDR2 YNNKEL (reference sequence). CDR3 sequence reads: CASSLTGGYVDNEQFF. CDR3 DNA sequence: TGTGCCAGCAGCTTGACAGGGGGCTATGTAGACAATGAGCAGTTCTTC.

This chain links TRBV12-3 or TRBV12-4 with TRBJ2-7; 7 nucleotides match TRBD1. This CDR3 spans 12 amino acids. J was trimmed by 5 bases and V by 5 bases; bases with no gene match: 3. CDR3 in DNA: TGTGCCAGCAGTGGCCAGGGGGACGAGCAGTACTTC. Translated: CASSGQGDEQYF.

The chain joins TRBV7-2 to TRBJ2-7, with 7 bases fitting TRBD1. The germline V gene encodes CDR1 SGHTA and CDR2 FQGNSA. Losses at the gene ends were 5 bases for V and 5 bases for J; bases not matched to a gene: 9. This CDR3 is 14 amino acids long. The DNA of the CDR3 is TGTGCCAGCAGCCCGGAAAGACAGGGTAACGAGCAGTACTTC. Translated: CASSPERQGNEQYF. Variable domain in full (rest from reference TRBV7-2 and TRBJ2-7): GAGVSQSPSNKVTEKGKDVELRCDPISGHTALYWYRQSLGQGLEFLIYFQGNSAPDKSGLPSDRFSAERTGGSVSTLTIQRTQQEDSAVYLCASSPERQGNEQYFGPGTRLTVT.

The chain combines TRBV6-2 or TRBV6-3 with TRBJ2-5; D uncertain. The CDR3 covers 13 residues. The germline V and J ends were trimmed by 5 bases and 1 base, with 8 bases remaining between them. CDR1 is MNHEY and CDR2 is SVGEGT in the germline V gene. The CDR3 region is CASSLGRQETQYF. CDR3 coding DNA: TGTGCCAGCAGTCTAGGCCGCCAAGAGACCCAGTACTTC.

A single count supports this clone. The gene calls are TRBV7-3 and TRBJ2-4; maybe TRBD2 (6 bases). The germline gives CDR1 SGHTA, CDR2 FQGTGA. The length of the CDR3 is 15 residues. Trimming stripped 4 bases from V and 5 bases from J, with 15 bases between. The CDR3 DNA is TGTGCCAGCAGCTCTAGCGCCGGGGGACAAAACATTCAGTACTTC. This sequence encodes CASSSSAGGQNIQYF.

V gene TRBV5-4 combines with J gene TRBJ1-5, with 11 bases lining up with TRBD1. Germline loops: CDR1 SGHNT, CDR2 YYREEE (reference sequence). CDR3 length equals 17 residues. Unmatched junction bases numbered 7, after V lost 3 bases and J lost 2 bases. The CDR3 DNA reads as TGTGCCAGCAGCTCGGGACAGGGGGACAAGGGCAATCAGCCCCAGCATTTT. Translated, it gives CASSSGQGDKGNQPQHF.